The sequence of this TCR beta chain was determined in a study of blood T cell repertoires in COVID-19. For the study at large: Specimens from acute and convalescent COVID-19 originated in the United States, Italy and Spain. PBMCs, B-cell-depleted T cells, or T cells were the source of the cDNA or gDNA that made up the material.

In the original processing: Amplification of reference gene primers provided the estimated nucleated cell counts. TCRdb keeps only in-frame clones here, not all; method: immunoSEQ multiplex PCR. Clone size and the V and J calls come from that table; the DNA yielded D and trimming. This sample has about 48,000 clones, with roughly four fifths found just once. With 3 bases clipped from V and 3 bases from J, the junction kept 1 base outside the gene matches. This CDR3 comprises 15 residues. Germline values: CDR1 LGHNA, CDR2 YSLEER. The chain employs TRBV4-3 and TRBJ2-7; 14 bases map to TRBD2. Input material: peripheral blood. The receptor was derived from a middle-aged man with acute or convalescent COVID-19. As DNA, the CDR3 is TGCGCCAGCAGCCACGGGACTAGCGGGGGCTACGAGCAGTACTTC. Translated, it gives CASSHGTSGGYEQYF.